A selection of T cell receptor beta chains follows, all from one sample in a study of T-cell reconstitution after alpha-beta-depleted transplantation in children. Each CDR3 protein is one row after TCRdb ran MiXCR on the PCR reads. The profile shows hundreds of thousands of distinct CDR3 sequences, roughly a quarter of them singletons. Specimen: PBMCs, mostly from graft donor cells, collected 360 days after TCRalphabeta/CD19-depleted stem cell transplant. These receptors all stem from a female patient aged 2-15 years who had a stem cell transplant for congenital amegakaryocytic thrombocytopenia, so the T cells may come from the graft donor. CDR3s include the opening cysteine and the closing phenylalanine or tryptophan. D genes are given only for firm matches. Clone sizes are given selectively: once, few, many, or a class where the clone is expanded.

d_call cdr3_length j_call v_call clone_size cdr3_nt cdr3_aa
. 11 TRBJ2-2 TRBV28 many TGTGCCAGCAGCTTTGGGGGAGAGCTGTTTTTT CASSFGGELFF
. 11 TRBJ2-7 TRBV20-1 . TGCAGTGCTGACCATGGCTACGAGCAGTACTTC CSADHGYEQYF
TRBD2 15 TRBJ2-7 TRBV5-6 once TGTGCCAGCAGCTCCATAGGCGGGGAGGGCTACGAGCAGTACTTC CASSSIGGEGYEQYF
. 14 TRBJ2-1 TRBV20-1 . TGCAGTGCTAGACCAAGGGGCGGATACAATGAGCAGTTCTTC CSARPRGGYNEQFF
. 14 TRBJ2-3 TRBV13 . TGTGCCAGCAGCTTGGGACCGCCAGGAGATACGCAGTATTTT CASSLGPPGDTQYF
. 12 TRBJ1-5 TRBV10-3 . TGTGCGGCGGGGGAGGGCAATCAGCCCCAGCATTTT CAAGEGNQPQHF
. 16 TRBJ2-2 TRBV7-2 many TGTGCCAGCAGCTTAGGGCTCAGAGACGACACCGGGGAGCTGTTTTTT CASSLGLRDDTGELFF
TRBD1 17 TRBJ1-5 TRBV4-1 . TGCGCCAGCAGCCATATACAGGGGGCGGTTAGCAATCAGCCCCAGCATTTT CASSHIQGAVSNQPQHF
TRBD2 14 TRBJ2-3 TRBV20-1 . TGCAGTGCCCCACCGGGGGGGAGGGCCGATACGCAGTATTTT CSAPPGGRADTQYF
. 12 TRBJ2-7 TRBV6-2/TRBV6-3 . TGTGCCAGCAGCGGAGGACCCTACGAGCAGTACTTC CASSGGPYEQYF
. 15 TRBJ2-3 TRBV6-1 . TGTGCCAGCGGGCAGAGGGGGGATATCACAGATACGCAGTATTTT CASGQRGDITDTQYF
. 15 TRBJ1-2 TRBV12-3/TRBV12-4 medium-sized TGTGCCAGCACAAACTTAGACATGGCAGCCTATGGCTACACCTTC CASTNLDMAAYGYTF
. 13 TRBJ2-7 TRBV2 few TGTGCCAGCAGGAGGACGGTCACCTACGAGCAGTACTTC CASRRTVTYEQYF
TRBD2 14 TRBJ2-5 TRBV29-1 many TGCAGCGTTGAGGGTAGCGGGAGGCTCCGGACCCAGTACTTC CSVEGSGRLRTQYF
. 14 TRBJ2-1 TRBV9 many TGTGCCAGCAGCGAGACTAGCTCCTACAATGAGCAGTTCTTC CASSETSSYNEQFF
TRBD2 14 TRBJ2-7 TRBV20-1 few TGCAGTGCTAGGCCGGGACTAGCGGGTATGGAGCAGTACTTC CSARPGLAGMEQYF
. 15 TRBJ2-3 TRBV6-5 few TGTGCCAGCAGTTACGCTGGCGGGGGCACAGATACGCAGTATTTT CASSYAGGGTDTQYF